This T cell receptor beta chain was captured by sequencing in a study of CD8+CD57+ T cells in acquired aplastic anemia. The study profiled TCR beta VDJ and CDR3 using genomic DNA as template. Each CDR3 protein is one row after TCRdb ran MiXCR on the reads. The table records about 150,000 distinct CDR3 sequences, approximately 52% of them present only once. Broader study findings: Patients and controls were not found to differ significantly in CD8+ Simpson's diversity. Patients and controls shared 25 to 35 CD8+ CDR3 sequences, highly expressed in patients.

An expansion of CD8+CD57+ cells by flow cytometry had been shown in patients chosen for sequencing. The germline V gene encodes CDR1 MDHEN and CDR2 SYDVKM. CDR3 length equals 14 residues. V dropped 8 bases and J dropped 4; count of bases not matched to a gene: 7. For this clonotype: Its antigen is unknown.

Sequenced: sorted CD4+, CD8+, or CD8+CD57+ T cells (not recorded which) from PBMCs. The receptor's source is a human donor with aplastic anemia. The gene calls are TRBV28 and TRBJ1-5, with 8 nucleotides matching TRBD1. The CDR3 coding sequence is TGTGCCAGCGAAGGGACAGGAAGTAATCAGCCCCAGCATTTT. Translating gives CASEGTGSNQPQHF.